This passage covers 32 T cell receptor beta chains from one sample sequenced in a study of STAT5B mutations in CD4+ large granular lymphocyte leukemia. Sequencing was performed with immunoSEQ multiplex PCR; in TCRdb, only in-frame clones are kept and a portion is missing. The sample has 20,000 or so clones, about four fifths seen once. Sequenced material: CD4+ T cells from blood buffy coats. The source is a human donor in good health.

The CDR3 loop is CASSRDRGETQYF. Written as DNA, the CDR3 is TGTGCCAGCAGCCGAGACAGGGGAGAGACCCAGTACTTC. J is TRBJ2-5 and V is TRBV6-5; 8 bases match TRBD1. Trimming took 6 bases from V and 4 from J; bases not matched to a gene: 4. CDR3 length: 13 residues. Germline assignment: CDR1 MNHEY and CDR2 SVGAGI.

The chain has TRBV6-5 and TRBJ2-7; D might be TRBD2 (6 bases). The germline gives CDR1 MNHEY, CDR2 SVGAGI. This CDR3 comprises 12 residues. The V end was cut by 5 bases, the J end by 12 bases, with 17 bases between. CDR3: CASSPGDFKVYF. DNA for the CDR3: TGTGCCAGCAGTCCCGGGGACTTTAAGGTGTACTTC.

The V and J genes are TRBV6-5 and TRBJ2-1, with 11 nucleotides matching TRBD2. Looked up from germline, CDR1 is MNHEY and CDR2 is SVGAGI. Trimming removed 4 bases from V and 14 bases from J; junction bases left unmatched: 16. This CDR3 spans 16 amino acids. CDR3 sequence (DNA): TGTGCCAGCAGTTTGTCTCCGGGACTAGCGGACAAAAGGGAGTTCTTC. This sequence encodes CASSLSPGLADKREFF.

This chain connects TRBV11-2 to TRBJ2-5, with a tentative D call TRBD2 (6 bases). This CDR3 has 14 amino acids. CDR1 is SGHAT and CDR2 is FQNNGV in the germline V gene. Trimming removed 1 base at V and 4 bases at J, with 10 bases between. The CDR3 DNA is TGTGCCAGCAGCTTAGTTGTCGGGGGAGAGACCCAGTACTTC. It translates to CASSLVVGGETQYF.

The chain joins TRBV2 to TRBJ2-6; D ambiguous. There are 14 residues in the CDR3. CDR1 and CDR2 from the germline V gene are SNHLY and FYNNEI. V gave up 8 bases and J gave up 1 base, with 9 bases separating them. CDR3 amino acids: CASGETSGANVLTF. CDR3 sequence (DNA): TGTGCCAGCGGCGAGACGTCTGGGGCCAACGTCCTGACTTTC.

The chain uses TRBV6-5 and TRBJ1-2; D ambiguous. V lost 6 bases and J 8 bases, leaving 19 bases between the germline ends. The CDR3 has 14 amino acids. Germline values: CDR1 MNHEY, CDR2 SVGAGI. CDR3: CASRAPGTLRGYTF. DNA of the CDR3: TGTGCCAGCAGAGCCCCAGGCACGCTTAGGGGCTACACCTTC.

The chain combines TRBV7-2 with TRBJ2-1; no clear D gene. V was cut by 3 bases and J by 9 bases, with 9 bases left in between. The CDR3 has 12 residues. The germline V gene encodes CDR1 SGHTA and CDR2 FQGNSA. CDR3 protein: CASSFWGLEQFF. The CDR3 DNA reads TGTGCCAGCAGCTTTTGGGGTCTTGAGCAGTTCTTC.

This chain connects TRBV2 to TRBJ1-2; possibly TRBD1 for D (6 bases). From germline, CDR1 is SNHLY and CDR2 FYNNEI. The CDR3 spans 13 residues. The V end was cut by 6 bases, the J end by 5 bases, with 13 bases between. The CDR3 loop is CASSKSGVYGYTF. DNA for the CDR3: TGTGCCAGCAGCAAATCAGGGGTTTATGGCTACACCTTC.

The chain combines TRBV2 with TRBJ2-5, with TRBD2 as a possible D gene (5 bases). The CDR3 has 13 residues. The germline CDR1 and CDR2 sequences are SNHLY and FYNNEI. Trimming removed 7 bases from V and 4 bases from J, with 13 bases in between. The DNA of the CDR3 is TGTGCCAGCATGAGACACGAGGGAGAGACCCAGTACTTC. This encodes CASMRHEGETQYF.

This rearrangement joins TRBV9 to TRBJ2-5; a possible D gene is TRBD1 (6 bases). Germline loops: CDR1 SGDLS, CDR2 YYNGEE. The CDR3 has 16 residues. Deletions cut 0 bases from V and 0 bases from J, with 12 bases between. CDR3 sequence: CASSVGPGVYQETQYF. The DNA of the CDR3 is TGTGCCAGCAGCGTAGGTCCAGGGGTTTACCAAGAGACCCAGTACTTC.

The V gene is TRBV19, the J gene TRBJ2-4, with a tentative D call TRBD2 (6 bases). CDR3 length: 16 amino acids. Between the trimmed V and J ends, which lost 5 bases and 0 bases, there was a span of 14 bases. In germline, CDR1 is LNHDA, CDR2 SQIVND (reference sequence). The CDR3 DNA follows: TGTGCCAGTAGTCGGGCGGGGTCCCTAGCCAAAAACATTCAGTACTTC. Translation gives CASSRAGSLAKNIQYF.

This chain uses TRBV10-3 with TRBJ2-7, with 10 positions matching TRBD1. The CDR3 is 15 residues long. Germline V gives CDR1 ENHRY, CDR2 SYGVKD. J gave up 3 bases and V 1 base, and 3 bases lay outside the gene matches. In DNA, the CDR3 is TGTGCCATCAGTGAGTTACGGGACAGGGGCTACGAGCAGTACTTC. Translation: CAISELRDRGYEQYF.

This chain's CDR3 is CASSIGSGQETQYF. CDR3 in DNA: TGTGCCAGTAGTATCGGTAGCGGACAAGAGACCCAGTACTTC. The chain uses TRBV19 and TRBJ2-5; D is perhaps TRBD2 (6 bases). V lost 3 bases and J lost 2, with 10 bases in between. Germline values: CDR1 LNHDA, CDR2 SQIVND (reference sequence). CDR3 size: 14 residues.

The V gene is TRBV19, the J gene TRBJ2-5, with D perhaps matching TRBD1 (6 bases). V lost 11 bases and J 6 bases, leaving 19 bases between the germline ends. CDR1 and CDR2 from the germline V gene are LNHDA and SQIVND (reference sequence). The CDR3 is 13 residues long. The CDR3 spells CASLDRIGKTQYF. CDR3 coding DNA: TGTGCCTCTTTGGACAGAATAGGGAAGACCCAGTACTTC.

This clone was found a few times. This chain's CDR3 is CASSPTGARVTKNIQYF. As DNA, the CDR3 is TGTGCCAGCTCACCTACCGGGGCAAGGGTAACCAAAAACATTCAGTACTTC. This sequence joins TRBV18 and TRBJ2-4; tentatively, D is TRBD1 or TRBD2 (5 bases each). V gave up 3 bases and J gave up 2 bases, with 17 bases separating them. This CDR3 has 17 residues. Germline values: CDR1 KGHSH, CDR2 LQKENI.

The chain uses TRBV7-9 and TRBJ2-7; D not certain. Trimming left V 1 base short and J 0 bases short, with 13 bases between. Germline-derived CDR1 and CDR2 are SEHNR and FQNEAQ (reference sequence). This CDR3 region has 16 residues. The CDR3 region is CASSLETLSSSYEQYF. CDR3 nucleotide sequence: TGTGCCAGCAGCTTAGAGACGTTATCGAGCTCCTACGAGCAGTACTTC.

This clone was seen just once. The gene calls are TRBV13 and TRBJ2-6, with 9 bases identical to TRBD1. Germline loops: CDR1 PRHDT, CDR2 FYEKMQ (reference sequence). Trimming removed 5 bases from V and 0 bases from J; junction bases left unmatched: 8. The CDR3 is 18 residues long. The CDR3 loop is CASSTGQGPFSGANVLTF. The CDR3 nucleotides read TGTGCCAGCAGCACCGGACAGGGGCCCTTCTCTGGGGCCAACGTCCTGACTTTC.

V is TRBV10-1 and J is TRBJ2-7, with 8 bases fitting TRBD2. The CDR3 spans 15 residues. Trimming cost V 5 bases and J 4 bases; bases outside gene matches: 10. CDR1 and CDR2 from the germline V gene are WNHNN and SYGVQD (reference sequence). CDR3 bases: TGCGCCAGCAGTACTTTTGAAGCGGGAGTATACGAGCAGTACTTC. It codes for CASSTFEAGVYEQYF.

The chain uses TRBV2 and TRBJ2-7, with 7 positions matching TRBD2. The J segment lost 4 bases and the V segment lost 8 bases, leaving 11 bases of the junction unmatched. In germline, CDR1 is SNHLY, CDR2 FYNNEI. This CDR3 is built from 14 residues. The CDR3 coding sequence is TGTGCCAGCGACGGGATATCCGGGAGGTACGAGCAGTACTTC. Its translation: CASDGISGRYEQYF.

The CDR3 here is CASSWSPGPTDTQYF. CDR3 DNA: TGTGCCAGCAGCTGGTCACCGGGGCCCACAGATACGCAGTATTTT. The chain has TRBV7-2 and TRBJ2-3, with D perhaps TRBD1 or TRBD2 (5 bases each). Germline V gene sequence: CDR1 SGHTA, CDR2 FQGNSA. Trimming took off 4 bases at V and 2 bases at J, with 13 bases between the two ends. The CDR3 has 15 amino acids.

The rearrangement joins TRBV5-1 to TRBJ2-2; 8 nucleotides agree with TRBD1. Germline loops: CDR1 SGHRS, CDR2 YFSETQ. With 3 bases clipped from V and 4 bases from J, the junction kept 8 bases outside the gene matches. This CDR3 is built from 16 residues. The CDR3 here is CASSWTTGDATGELFF. In DNA, the CDR3 is TGCGCCAGCAGCTGGACGACAGGGGATGCCACCGGGGAGCTGTTTTTT. Looking up the rest from reference TRBV5-1 and TRBJ2-2 gives the full variable domain: KAGVTQTPRYLIKTRGQQVTLSCSPISGHRSVSWYQQTPGQGLQFLFEYFSETQRNKGNFPGRFSGRQFSNSRSEMNVSTLELGDSALYLCASSWTTGDATGELFFGEGSRLTVL.

The chain uses TRBV13 and TRBJ2-3, with D perhaps matching TRBD1 or TRBD2 (6 bases each). V lost 2 bases, J lost 0 bases, and 9 bases lay in between. CDR3 length equals 15 residues. CDR1 is PRHDT and CDR2 is FYEKMQ in the germline V gene (reference sequence). Written as DNA, the CDR3 is TGTGCCAGCAGCTTATTAGGGGGGAGCACAGATACGCAGTATTTT. Translation gives CASSLLGGSTDTQYF.

This chain joins TRBV5-4 and TRBJ1-3; D is perhaps TRBD1 (5 bases). Germline loops: CDR1 SGHNT, CDR2 YYREEE (reference sequence). The CDR3 has 16 amino acids. Trimming stripped 4 bases from V and 4 bases from J, with 18 bases between. The CDR3 nucleotides are TGTGCCAGCAGCCCTGCGGAATCGCGGGGCGGAAACACCATATATTTT. It specifies CASSPAESRGGNTIYF.

The chain recombines TRBV5-1 with TRBJ1-4, with 7 bases that match TRBD1. The CDR3 spans 14 residues. CDR1 SGHRS and CDR2 YFSETQ come from the germline V gene. After removal of 3 bases from V and 3 bases from J, the junction contained 2 bases not matched to a gene. The CDR3 sequence: CASSWDSSNEKLFF. The CDR3 nucleotides read TGCGCCAGCAGCTGGGACAGTTCTAATGAAAAACTGTTTTTT.

V gene TRBV11-2 combines with J gene TRBJ2-1; no firm D call. The CDR3 has 16 residues. CDR1 and CDR2 from the germline V gene are SGHAT and FQNNGV. With 5 bases removed from V and 1 base from J, the gap between germline ends came to 15 bases. CDR3 loop: CASSQFSVRSYNEQFF. The CDR3 DNA reads as TGTGCCAGCAGCCAATTCTCGGTGCGGTCCTACAATGAGCAGTTCTTC.

This clone has just a few counts. The chain uses TRBV30 and TRBJ2-5; D is possibly TRBD2 (5 bases). The CDR3 sequence is 17 residues long. The germline V gene has CDR1 GTSNPN and CDR2 SVGIG (reference sequence). Trimming removed 2 bases at V and 1 base at J, with 20 bases between. CDR3 sequence reads: CAWSPSWSGIFQETQYF. CDR3 bases: TGTGCCTGGAGTCCTTCTTGGAGCGGTATTTTCCAAGAGACCCAGTACTTC.

This chain joins TRBV19 and TRBJ2-1; D is possibly TRBD2 (5 bases). The CDR3 loop spans 14 amino acids. Germline CDR1 and CDR2: LNHDA and SQIVND (reference sequence). V gave up 11 bases and J gave up 4 bases, with 18 bases separating them. The CDR3 DNA reads as TGTGCCGCCCAACCTCGGGCGGGTTACAATGAGCAGTTCTTC. It codes for CAAQPRAGYNEQFF.

V and J are TRBV7-8 and TRBJ2-5, with D unclear. From germline, CDR1 is SGHVS and CDR2 FQNEAQ. V lost 7 bases and J lost 0, with 12 bases in between. The CDR3 length is 14 residues. CDR3 residues: CASTPTTYQETQYF. The CDR3, as DNA: TGTGCCAGCACCCCCACGACGTACCAAGAGACCCAGTACTTC.

The chain joins TRBV9 to TRBJ1-3; D is ambiguous. Trimming took off 4 bases at V and 4 bases at J, with 15 bases between the two ends. This CDR3 has 15 residues. Germline CDR1 SGDLS, CDR2 YYNGEE. The CDR3 spells CASSPPRQSGNTIYF. The CDR3 DNA reads as TGTGCCAGCAGCCCCCCCCGGCAATCCGGAAACACCATATATTTT.

This clone has only a few counts. The chain joins TRBV2 to TRBJ1-2, with a weak D call TRBD1 (6 bases). Between the trimmed V and J ends, which lost 4 bases and 5 bases, there was a span of 11 bases. This CDR3 comprises 13 residues. CDR1 is SNHLY, CDR2 FYNNEI, per germline. CDR3 sequence reads: CASSGGQYYGYTF. The CDR3 bases are TGTGCCAGCAGTGGAGGACAGTATTATGGCTACACCTTC. The variable domain in full, with the rest retrieved from reference TRBV2 and TRBJ1-2, is EPEVTQTPSHQVTQMGQEVILRCVPISNHLYFYWYRQILGQKVEFLVSFYNNEISEKSEIFDDQFSVERPDGSNFTLKIRSTKLEDSAMYFCASSGGQYYGYTFGSGTRLTVV.

This rearrangement joins TRBV19 to TRBJ2-6; 12 positions agree with TRBD2. V was pared by 5 bases and J by 2 bases, with 1 base of the junction left unmatched. CDR1 is LNHDA and CDR2 is SQIVND in the germline V gene (reference sequence). The CDR3 consists of 16 residues. The CDR3 is CASSRLAGAGANVLTF. DNA for the CDR3: TGTGCCAGTAGTCGACTAGCGGGAGCTGGGGCCAACGTCCTGACTTTC. The variable domain in full, with the rest retrieved from reference TRBV19 and TRBJ2-6, is DGGITQSPKYLFRKEGQNVTLSCEQNLNHDAMYWYRQDPGQGLRLIYYSQIVNDFQKGDIAEGYSVSREKKESFPLTVTSAQKNPTAFYLCASSRLAGAGANVLTFGAGSRLTVL.

V usage is TRBV19 and J usage is TRBJ2-2; D gene uncertain. Germline CDR1 is LNHDA and CDR2 is SQIVND (reference sequence). The CDR3 runs to 12 residues. The V end was cut by 5 bases, the J end by 7 bases, with 8 bases between. The CDR3 sequence: CASSPGFGELFF. As DNA, the CDR3 is TGTGCCAGTAGTCCCGGGTTCGGGGAGCTGTTTTTT.